Below, 20 T cell receptor beta chains from the same sample are listed, as sequenced in a study of T cells in Graves' hyperthyroidism and ophthalmopathy. TCR beta CDR3 sequences were amplified from RNA transcripts. The HTBI primer set was used in a first-round RT-PCR of the TCR CDR3. One entry per CDR3 protein results from TCRdb running MiXCR on the multiplex PCR reads. The sample has 190,000 or so distinct CDR3 sequences, around 16% seen once; the top ten hold about 48%. Sequencing was done on a sample of blood. These receptors came from a man in his forties with Graves' hyperthyroidism.

This clonotype was counted ten times or more. The chain uses TRBV28 and TRBJ2-5; weak D call: TRBD2 (5 bases). V was pared by 4 bases and J by 4 bases, with 13 bases between. Germline V gene data show CDR1 as MDHEN and CDR2 as SYDVKM. The CDR3 is 14 amino acids. The CDR3 spells CASSYSLALETQYF. CDR3 DNA sequence: TGTGCCAGCAGTTACAGTCTAGCCTTAGAGACCCAGTACTTC.

This clonotype was seen ten or more times. This sequence joins TRBV7-9 and TRBJ2-1; TRBD1 matches at 9 bases. Trimming took 7 bases from V and 0 from J; bases not matched to a gene: 4. Germline loops: CDR1 SEHNR, CDR2 FQNEAQ (reference sequence). There are 15 residues in the CDR3. The CDR3 coding sequence is TGTGCCAGCACCCTGGGACAGGGCTCCTACAATGAGCAGTTCTTC. The encoded protein is CASTLGQGSYNEQFF.

This clonotype was counted many times. V usage is TRBV18 and J usage is TRBJ1-2; TRBD1 matches at 7 bases. The V gene end was trimmed by 1 base and the J gene end by 7 bases; junction bases not matched to a gene: 3. Germline CDR1 is KGHSH and CDR2 is LQKENI. The CDR3 spans 13 residues. CDR3 sequence: CASSPRGQSGYTF. CDR3 DNA sequence: TGTGCCAGCTCACCACGGGGACAGTCTGGCTACACCTTC.

V and J are TRBV7-2 and TRBJ2-1; perhaps D is TRBD1 or TRBD2 (5 bases each). Germline lookup yields CDR1 SGHTA and CDR2 FQGNSA. The CDR3 contains 15 residues. The V and J ends lost 5 bases and 6 bases respectively, with 17 bases between them. The CDR3 loop is CASSASRDPGNEQFF. The DNA of the CDR3 is TGTGCCAGCAGCGCATCCCGGGACCCCGGCAATGAGCAGTTCTTC.

This clonotype was counted ten times or more. The CDR3, as DNA: TGCGCCAGCAGTGACAAGAGGGGCAAGTCCTACAATGAGCAGTTCTTC. Translation gives CASSDKRGKSYNEQFF. The V and J genes are TRBV10-1 and TRBJ2-1; tentatively, D is TRBD1 or TRBD2 (5 bases each). The germline V gene has CDR1 WNHNN and CDR2 SYGVQD (reference sequence). The CDR3 extends over 16 amino acids. V was clipped by 3 bases and J by 1 base, with 13 bases between them.

There are many counts of this clonotype. The chain employs TRBV6-2 or TRBV6-3 and TRBJ1-5; no firm D call. Trimming pared 2 bases from V and 9 bases from J, leaving 11 bases between. The CDR3 contains 13 residues. Germline V gene sequence: CDR1 MNHEY, CDR2 SVGEGT. The CDR3 reads CASSYLGRGPQHF. The CDR3 nucleotides read TGTGCCAGCAGTTACCTAGGGCGAGGGCCCCAGCATTTT.

This clonotype was observed many times. The chain employs TRBV2 and TRBJ2-7; 7 nucleotides align to TRBD1. Germline values: CDR1 SNHLY, CDR2 FYNNEI. CDR3 length: 14 residues. The junction had 14 bases not matched to a gene; V was cut back by 8 bases and J by 7 bases. The CDR3 sequence: CASRPGGTDLEQYF. The CDR3 DNA is TGTGCCAGCCGTCCAGGGGGTACGGACTTGGAGCAGTACTTC.

This clonotype has a single count. The genes are TRBV27 and TRBJ2-3, with 11 bases lining up with TRBD1. The CDR3 spans 15 residues. After removal of 8 bases from V and 5 bases from J, the junction contained 9 bases not matched to a gene. Germline values: CDR1 MNHEY, CDR2 SMNVEV (reference sequence). CDR3 bases: TGTGCCAGCCCTTGGGACAGGGGGATAGGAGATACGCAGTATTTT. It encodes CASPWDRGIGDTQYF.

The chain joins TRBV7-2 to TRBJ2-5; TRBD2 matches 11 bases. The V and J ends lost 4 bases and 4 bases, in that order; junction bases with no gene match: 5. The CDR3 consists of 15 residues. Germline V lookup: CDR1 SGHTA, CDR2 FQGNSA. DNA for the CDR3: TGTGCCAGCAGCTCCACTAGCGGGAGATTAGAGACCCAGTACTTC. It yields the protein CASSSTSGRLETQYF.

The V and J genes are TRBV9 and TRBJ2-1, with 8 bases lining up with TRBD1. Germline V gene sequence: CDR1 SGDLS, CDR2 YYNGEE. The V and J ends lost 0 bases and 8 bases, in that order; junction bases with no gene match: 4. CDR3 length equals 14 residues. CDR3 sequence: CASSVADRGYEQFF. The CDR3 DNA is TGTGCCAGCAGCGTAGCTGACAGGGGATATGAGCAGTTCTTC.

This clonotype was observed many times. The rearrangement links TRBV11-2 to TRBJ2-1; possible D gene TRBD2, 6 bases. Germline V CDR1 and CDR2: SGHAT, FQNNGV. The CDR3 spans 15 residues. V lost 5 bases, J lost 0 bases, and 11 bases lay in between. CDR3 nucleotide sequence: TGTGCCAGCAGCCAGACTAGGTCCTCCTACAATGAGCAGTTCTTC. Translated: CASSQTRSSYNEQFF.

This clonotype was detected ten times or more. The CDR3 DNA sequence: TGTGCCAGCAGCCAAGCGGTTGGCACTGAAGCTTTCTTT. Translation: CASSQAVGTEAFF. The chain has TRBV3-1 and TRBJ1-1; D unclear. Trimming pared 1 base from V and 4 bases from J, leaving 7 bases between. The germline CDR1 and CDR2 sequences are LGHDT and YNNKEL (reference sequence). This CDR3 contains 13 residues.

There are many counts of this clonotype. V gene TRBV2 combines with J gene TRBJ2-1, with TRBD2 matching 13 bases. Germline lookup yields CDR1 SNHLY and CDR2 FYNNEI. The CDR3 is made up of 17 amino acids. The trim removed 5 bases at V and 9 bases at J, leaving 13 bases unmatched. DNA of the CDR3: TGTGCCAGCAGTCTTACTAGCGGGGGGGCGGGTTACGGTGAGCAGTTCTTC. Its translation: CASSLTSGGAGYGEQFF. Variable domain in full (rest from reference TRBV2 and TRBJ2-1): EPEVTQTPSHQVTQMGQEVILRCVPISNHLYFYWYRQILGQKVEFLVSFYNNEISEKSEIFDDQFSVERPDGSNFTLKIRSTKLEDSAMYFCASSLTSGGAGYGEQFFGPGTRLTVL.

This chain links TRBV11-1 with TRBJ2-5; 10 bases map to TRBD2. The germline V gene has CDR1 SGHAT and CDR2 FQDESV (reference sequence). The CDR3 spans 17 residues. With 1 base clipped from V and 4 bases from J, the junction kept 9 bases outside the gene matches. CDR3 sequence: CASSLELAGKQGETQYF. In nucleotides, the CDR3 is TGTGCCAGCAGCTTAGAACTAGCGGGGAAACAGGGAGAGACCCAGTACTTC.

This clonotype was picked up many times. The rearrangement joins TRBV5-8 to TRBJ1-1; weak D call: TRBD1 (6 bases). The CDR3 spans 13 residues. Germline V lookup: CDR1 SGHTS, CDR2 YDEGEE. V lost 1 base and J 4 bases, leaving 8 bases between the germline ends. The CDR3 sequence: CASSLQGFTEAFF. The CDR3 DNA reads TGTGCCAGCAGCTTGCAGGGGTTCACTGAAGCTTTCTTT.

There are many counts of this clonotype. The gene calls are TRBV20-1 and TRBJ2-5, with 9 bases aligning to TRBD2. Germline trimming cut 1 base from V and 1 base from J; bases unmatched to any gene: 7. The CDR3 consists of 16 residues. CDR1 and CDR2 (germline): DFQATT, SNEGSKA (reference sequence). The chain's CDR3 is CSARVPLAGSQETQYF. In DNA, the CDR3 is TGCAGTGCTAGAGTCCCTCTAGCGGGGTCCCAAGAGACCCAGTACTTC.

On this clonotype itself: This may come from a read error, since a much larger clone is one base off. This chain uses TRBV7-2 with TRBJ1-2; TRBD1 matches 8 bases. Germline V CDR1 and CDR2: SGHTA, FQGNSA. There are 14 residues in the CDR3. The CDR3: CASSPRLDRDGCTF. The CDR3 coding sequence is TGTGCCAGCAGCCCGCGACTGGACAGGGATGGCTGCACCTTC.

For this clonotype: A much larger clone differs from this one at a single base, so this may be a read error. The chain links TRBV30 to TRBJ1-5; D is perhaps TRBD1 (5 bases). CDR1 GTSNPN and CDR2 SVGIG come from the germline V gene (reference sequence). This CDR3 has 12 amino acids. The CDR3 region is CDWDGNNQPQHF. Written as DNA, the CDR3 is TGTGACTGGGACGGCAACAATCAGCCCCAGCATTTT.

The chain couples TRBV28 to TRBJ2-5; TRBD2 matches at 12 bases. In germline, CDR1 is MDHEN, CDR2 SYDVKM. There are 16 residues in the CDR3. The junction had 10 bases not matched to a gene; V was cut back by 6 bases and J by 5 bases. CDR3 DNA sequence: TGTGCCAGCAGCGTTAGGCTAGCGGGAGGGCGGGAGACCCAGTACTTC. Translated: CASSVRLAGGRETQYF.

This clonotype was found many times. V gene TRBV20-1 combines with J gene TRBJ2-6; D is unresolved. The ends were cut back, 5 bases at V and 0 bases at J, with 11 bases in the middle. The CDR3 sequence is 15 residues long. Germline lookup yields CDR1 DFQATT and CDR2 SNEGSKA (reference sequence). The CDR3 nucleotides read TGCAGTGCTGCCCACCGGGCCTCTGGGGCCAACGTCCTGACTTTC. This codes for CSAAHRASGANVLTF.